This TCR beta chain was captured by sequencing in a study of somatic mutations in cytotoxic T cells in rheumatoid arthritis. Sequencing used immunoSEQ multiplex PCR; TCRdb keeps in-frame clones, though not all of them. The top ten clones hold around 16% of a sample with several thousand clones, 60% to 85% of them seen once. Germline V CDR1 and CDR2: GTSNPN, SVGIG (reference sequence). Trimming shortened V by 2 bases and J by 6 bases, and 22 bases separated the two germline ends. The CDR3 runs 16 residues. Broader study findings: With age, CD8+ clonality increased in rheumatoid arthritis patients, whereas no such increase appeared in healthy controls.

On this clone: Its antigen remains unknown.

The chain couples TRBV30 to TRBJ1-2; no clear D gene. Sequencing was carried out using CD8+ T cells sorted from blood. The TCR comes from an adult with rheumatoid arthritis. The CDR3 sequence is CAWSSNSARGMDGYTF. DNA of the CDR3: TGTGCCTGGAGTTCTAATAGTGCTCGAGGAATGGATGGCTACACCTTC.